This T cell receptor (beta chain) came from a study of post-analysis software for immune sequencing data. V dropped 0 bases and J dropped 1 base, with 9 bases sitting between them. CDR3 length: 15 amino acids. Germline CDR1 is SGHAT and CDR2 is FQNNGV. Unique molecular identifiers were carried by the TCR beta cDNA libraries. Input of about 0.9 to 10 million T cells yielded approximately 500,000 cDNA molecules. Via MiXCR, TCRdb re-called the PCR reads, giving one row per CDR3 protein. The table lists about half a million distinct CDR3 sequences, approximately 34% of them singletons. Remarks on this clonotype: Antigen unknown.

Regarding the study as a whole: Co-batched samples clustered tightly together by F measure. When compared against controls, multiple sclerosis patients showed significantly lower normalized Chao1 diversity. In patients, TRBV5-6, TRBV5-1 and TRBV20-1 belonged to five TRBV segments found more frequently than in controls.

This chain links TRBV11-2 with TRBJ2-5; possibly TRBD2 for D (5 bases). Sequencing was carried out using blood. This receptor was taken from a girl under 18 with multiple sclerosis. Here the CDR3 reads CASSLDSGSQETQYF. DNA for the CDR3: TGTGCCAGCAGCTTAGATTCGGGGTCCCAAGAGACCCAGTACTTC.